This entry is about one T cell receptor (beta chain). Its antigen is not identified. Assay: immunoSEQ multiplex PCR; the TCRdb copy retains only in-frame clones and omits some. The sample includes about 5,900 clones, around 90% of them seen just once. The entry originates in a study of T cell clonotyping in hematopoietic cell transplantation. Study results and limitations: Few recipient clonotypes overlapped donors; over 95% were de novo at given depth.

The sample was peripheral blood mononuclear cells, taken 100 days after allogeneic stem cell transplant. This receptor was identified in a female patient aged 50-59 years who had an allogeneic stem cell transplant from a related donor, so the T cells may come from the graft donor. Some clones in this sample may be carry-over from other donors' samples.

CDR3 nucleotides: TGTGCCAGTGTGGCAGCCTCTGGGACTAGCGGGAGTGGGGATGAGCAGTTCTTC. Encoded protein: CASVAASGTSGSGDEQFF. The chain links TRBV28 to TRBJ2-1, with 14 nucleotides matching TRBD2. The CDR3 totals 18 residues. Germline V gene lookup returns CDR1 MDHEN and CDR2 SYDVKM. The V gene end was trimmed by 9 bases and the J gene end by 8 bases; junction bases not matched to a gene: 18.